This T cell receptor beta chain was identified in a study of neurological immune-mediated disorders. Findings and limits, study-wide: No CDR3 amino acid sequences recurred among expanded clones across subjects, suggesting private repertoires in all groups.

The CDR3 is 16 residues long. CDR1 is SGHRS and CDR2 is YFSETQ in the germline V gene. In its sample, this clonotype was seen many times. Its specificity is unknown. One end of the junction is discordant with germline, which a read error may explain. TCRdb independently ran MiXCR on the 5' RACE reads; one entry per CDR3 protein. Of fewer than 85,000 distinct CDR3 sequences in the sample, approximately 4.6% are singletons; the top ten hold 2% to 2.5%. J is TRBJ2-1 and V is TRBV5-1, with 8 bases aligning to TRBD2. The sequenced sample was PBMCs. This receptor was identified in a woman aged 70-85 years with multiple sclerosis. In nucleotides, the CDR3 is TGCGCCAGCAGCTTCCCGGGTAGCGGGGCCACCCTCACTCTGGTCTTC. As protein: CASSFPGSGATLTLVF. Full variable domain (rest looked up from reference TRBV5-1 and TRBJ2-1): KAGVTQTPRYLIKTRGQQVTLSCSPISGHRSVSWYQQTPGQGLQFLFEYFSETQRNKGNFPGRFSGRQFSNSRSEMNVSTLELGDSALYLCASSFPGSGATLTLVFGPGTRLTVL.